The clone carrying this T cell receptor beta chain came up many times. No antigen is known for it. Investigators amplified TCR beta CDR3 regions from RNA transcripts. RT-PCR with HTBI primers came first, then second-round multiplex PCR. TCRdb reprocessed the multiplex PCR reads with MiXCR, giving one entry per CDR3 protein. The sample shows roughly 500,000 distinct CDR3 sequences, around 15% of them seen only once. This record comes from a study of Graves' ophthalmopathy and Graves' hyperthyroidism. Study-level background: Pretreatment peripheral blood was obtained at initial diagnosis. Study-level points and caveats: In blood appeared most of the expanded thyroid clonotypes whose frequency exceeded 0.001.

Diagnostic conclusions were grounded in clinical symptoms, serum thyroxine, TRAb, thyroid ultrasound and orbital computed tomography. The CDR3 loop spans 17 amino acids. The germline gives CDR1 SGHAT, CDR2 FQNNGV. V lost 1 base to trimming and J lost 0 bases, with 10 bases between them. The receptor comes from a woman aged 25 to 39 with Graves' ophthalmopathy. The chain combines TRBV11-2 with TRBJ2-6; D ambiguous. Sequenced sample: blood. The CDR3 nucleotides read TGTGCCAGCAGCTTAGTCCCGACGGACTCTGGGGCCAACGTCCTGACTTTC. It is translated as CASSLVPTDSGANVLTF.